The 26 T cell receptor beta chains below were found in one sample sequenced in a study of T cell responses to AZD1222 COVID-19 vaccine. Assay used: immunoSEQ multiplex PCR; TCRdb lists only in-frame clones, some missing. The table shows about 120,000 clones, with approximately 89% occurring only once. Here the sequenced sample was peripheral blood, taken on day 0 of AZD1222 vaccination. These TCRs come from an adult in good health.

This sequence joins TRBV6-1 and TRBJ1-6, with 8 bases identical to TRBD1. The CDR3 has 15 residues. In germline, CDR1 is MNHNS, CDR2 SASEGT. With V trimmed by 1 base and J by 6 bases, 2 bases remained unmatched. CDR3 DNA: TGTGCCAGCAGTGAAGGGACAGGGATTAATTCACCCCTCCACTTT. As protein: CASSEGTGINSPLHF.

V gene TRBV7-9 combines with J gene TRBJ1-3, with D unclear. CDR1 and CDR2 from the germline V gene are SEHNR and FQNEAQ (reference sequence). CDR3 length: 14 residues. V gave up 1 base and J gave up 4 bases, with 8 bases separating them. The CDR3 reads CASSLGVSGNTIYF. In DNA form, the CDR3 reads TGTGCCAGCAGCTTAGGGGTTTCCGGAAACACCATATATTTT.

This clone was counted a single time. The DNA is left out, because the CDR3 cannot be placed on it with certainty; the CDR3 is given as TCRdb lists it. The chain's CDR3 is CASSSSGRLDTIYF. The chain employs TRBV5-4 and TRBJ1-3. CDR1 and CDR2 (germline): SGHNT, YYREEE (reference sequence). The CDR3 totals 14 residues, both ends included.

The CDR3 is CASIPTGHALYEAFF. Here the CDR3 DNA reads TGTGCCAGCATCCCGACAGGGCATGCCCTGTATGAAGCTTTCTTT. The gene calls are TRBV6-2 or TRBV6-3 and TRBJ1-1, with 7 bases aligning to TRBD1. In germline, CDR1 is MNHEY, CDR2 SVGEGT. The CDR3 is 15 amino acids. Trimming removed 7 bases from V and 7 bases from J; junction bases left unmatched: 15.

CDR3 amino acids: CAWRSQTPFPLHF. The DNA for the CDR3 is TGTGCCTGGAGATCTCAGACACCATTCCCCCTCCACTTT. The chain employs TRBV30 and TRBJ1-6; no reliable D call. From germline, CDR1 is GTSNPN and CDR2 SVGIG (reference sequence). There are 13 residues in the CDR3. Trimming removed 3 bases from V and 13 bases from J, with 16 bases in between.

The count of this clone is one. The CDR3 region has the DNA TGTGCCTGGAGTCCCGGGGGCGCAACCCGCGAGCAGTACTTC. Translation gives CAWSPGGATREQYF. V and J are TRBV30 and TRBJ2-7, with D perhaps TRBD1 or TRBD2 (6 bases each). Trimming removed 2 bases from V and 6 bases from J, with 17 bases in between. CDR1 GTSNPN and CDR2 SVGIG come from the germline V gene (reference sequence). This CDR3 has 14 residues.

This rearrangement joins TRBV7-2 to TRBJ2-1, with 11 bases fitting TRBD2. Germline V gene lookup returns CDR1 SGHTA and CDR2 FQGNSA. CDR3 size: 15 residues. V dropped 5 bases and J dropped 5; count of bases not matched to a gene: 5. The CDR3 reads CASSPRLAGNNEQFF. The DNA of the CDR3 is TGTGCCAGCAGCCCTAGACTAGCGGGGAACAATGAGCAGTTCTTC.

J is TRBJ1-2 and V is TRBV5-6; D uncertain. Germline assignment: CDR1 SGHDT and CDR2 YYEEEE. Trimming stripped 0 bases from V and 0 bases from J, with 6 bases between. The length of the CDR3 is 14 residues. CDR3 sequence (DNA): TGTGCCAGCAGCTTGGGAGATTCTAACTATGGCTACACCTTC. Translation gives CASSLGDSNYGYTF.

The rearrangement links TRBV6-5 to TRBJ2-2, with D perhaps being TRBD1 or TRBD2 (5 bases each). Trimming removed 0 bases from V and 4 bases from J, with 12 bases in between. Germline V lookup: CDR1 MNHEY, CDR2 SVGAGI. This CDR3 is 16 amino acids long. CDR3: CASSYSPGSFTGELFF. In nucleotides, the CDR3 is TGTGCCAGCAGTTACTCCCCAGGGAGCTTCACCGGGGAGCTGTTTTTT.

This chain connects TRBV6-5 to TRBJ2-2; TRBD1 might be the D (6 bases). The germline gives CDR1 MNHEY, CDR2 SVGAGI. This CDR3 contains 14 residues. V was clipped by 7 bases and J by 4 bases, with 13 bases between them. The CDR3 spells CASTWTDLTGELFF. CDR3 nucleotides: TGTGCCAGCACGTGGACAGATCTCACCGGGGAGCTGTTTTTT.

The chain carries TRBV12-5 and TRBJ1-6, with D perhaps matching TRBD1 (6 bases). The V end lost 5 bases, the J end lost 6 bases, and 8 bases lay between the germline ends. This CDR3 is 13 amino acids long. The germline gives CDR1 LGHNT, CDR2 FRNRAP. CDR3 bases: TGTGCTAGTGGTCGGGACATTAATTCACCCCTCCACTTT. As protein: CASGRDINSPLHF. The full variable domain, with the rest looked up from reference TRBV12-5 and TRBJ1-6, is DARVTQTPRHKVTEMGQEVTMRCQPILGHNTVFWYRQTMMQGLELLAYFRNRAPLDDSGMPKDRFSAEMPDATLATLKIQPSEPRDSAVYFCASGRDINSPLHFGNGTRLTVT.

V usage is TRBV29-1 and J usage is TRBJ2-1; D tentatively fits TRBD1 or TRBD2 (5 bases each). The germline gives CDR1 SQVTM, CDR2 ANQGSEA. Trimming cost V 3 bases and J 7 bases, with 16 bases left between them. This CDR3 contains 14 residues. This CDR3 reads CSVDGATVSNEQFF. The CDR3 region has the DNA TGCAGCGTTGACGGGGCCACTGTCAGTAATGAGCAGTTCTTC.

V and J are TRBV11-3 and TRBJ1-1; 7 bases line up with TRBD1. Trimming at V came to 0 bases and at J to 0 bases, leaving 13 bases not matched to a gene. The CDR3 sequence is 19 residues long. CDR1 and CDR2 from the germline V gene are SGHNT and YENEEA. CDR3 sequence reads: CASSLDGYGDRAMNTEAFF. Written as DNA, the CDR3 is TGTGCCAGCAGCTTAGATGGGTATGGAGACAGGGCCATGAACACTGAAGCTTTCTTT.

CDR3 DNA sequence: TGTGCCAGCAGTCAGTCCGGGCAGGGGGCTGTTTACGAGCAGTACTTC. Translation gives CASSQSGQGAVYEQYF. This sequence joins TRBV28 and TRBJ2-7; the match to TRBD1 covers 8 bases. Germline V CDR1 and CDR2: MDHEN, SYDVKM. The ends lost 5 bases at V and 4 bases at J; junction bases unmatched: 13. The CDR3 has 16 amino acids.

The DNA for the CDR3 is TGTGCCAGTAAGAACCAGGGATCTGGGGCCAACGTCCTGACTTTC. Translating it yields CASKNQGSGANVLTF. The chain has TRBV19 and TRBJ2-6; D may be TRBD1 (5 bases). The CDR3 spans 15 residues. The V end lost 7 bases, the J end lost 1 base, and 11 bases lay between the germline ends. From germline, CDR1 is LNHDA and CDR2 SQIVND (reference sequence).

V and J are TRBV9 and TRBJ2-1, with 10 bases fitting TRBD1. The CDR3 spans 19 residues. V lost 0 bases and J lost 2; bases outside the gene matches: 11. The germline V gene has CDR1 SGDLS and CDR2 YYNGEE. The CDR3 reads CASSVATEGQGLTYNEQFF. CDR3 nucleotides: TGTGCCAGCAGCGTAGCTACGGAGGGACAGGGGCTAACCTACAATGAGCAGTTCTTC.

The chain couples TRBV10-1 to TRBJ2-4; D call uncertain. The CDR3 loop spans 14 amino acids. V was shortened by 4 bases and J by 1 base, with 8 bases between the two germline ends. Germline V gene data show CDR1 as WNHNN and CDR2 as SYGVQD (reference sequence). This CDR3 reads CASSVGSAKNIQYF. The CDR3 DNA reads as TGCGCCAGCAGTGTTGGATCTGCCAAAAACATTCAGTACTTC.

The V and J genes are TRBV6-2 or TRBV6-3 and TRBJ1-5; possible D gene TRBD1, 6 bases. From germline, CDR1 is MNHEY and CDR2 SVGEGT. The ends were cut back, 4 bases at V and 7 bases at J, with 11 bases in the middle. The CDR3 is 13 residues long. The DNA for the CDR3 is TGTGCCAGCAGTTTAACAGGGCAGCAGCCCCAGCATTTT. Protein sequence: CASSLTGQQPQHF.

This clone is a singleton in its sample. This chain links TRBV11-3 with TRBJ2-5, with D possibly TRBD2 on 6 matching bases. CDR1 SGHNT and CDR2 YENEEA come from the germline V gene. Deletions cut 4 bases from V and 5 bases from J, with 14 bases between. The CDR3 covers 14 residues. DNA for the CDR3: TGTGCCAGCAGCTCCGGGGGAGTTGGGGAGACCCAGTACTTC. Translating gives CASSSGGVGETQYF.

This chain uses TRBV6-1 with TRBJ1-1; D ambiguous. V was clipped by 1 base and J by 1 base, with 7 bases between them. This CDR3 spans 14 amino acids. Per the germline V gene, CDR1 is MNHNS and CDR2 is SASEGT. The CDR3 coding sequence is TGTGCCAGCAGTGAAGGCCCTGCGAACACTGAAGCTTTCTTT. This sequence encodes CASSEGPANTEAFF.

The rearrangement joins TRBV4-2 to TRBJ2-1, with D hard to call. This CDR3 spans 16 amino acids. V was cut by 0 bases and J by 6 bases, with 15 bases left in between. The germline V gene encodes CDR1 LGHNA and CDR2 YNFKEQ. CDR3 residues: CASSQDLRAPSNEQFF. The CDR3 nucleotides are TGTGCCAGCAGCCAAGATTTAAGAGCTCCATCCAATGAGCAGTTCTTC.

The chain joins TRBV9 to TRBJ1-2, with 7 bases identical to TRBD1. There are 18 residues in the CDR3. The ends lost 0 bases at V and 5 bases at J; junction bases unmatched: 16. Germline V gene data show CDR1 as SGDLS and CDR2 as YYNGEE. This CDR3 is CASSVDPDRTGGNYGYTF. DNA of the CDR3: TGTGCCAGCAGCGTAGATCCCGACCGGACAGGCGGAAATTATGGCTACACCTTC.

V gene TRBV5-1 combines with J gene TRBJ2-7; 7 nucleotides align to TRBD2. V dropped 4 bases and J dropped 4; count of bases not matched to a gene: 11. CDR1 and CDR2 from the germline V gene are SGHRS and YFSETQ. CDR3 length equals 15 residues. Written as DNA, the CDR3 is TGCGCCAGCAGCCCGTACGCGGGAGAGTCTTACGAGCAGTACTTC. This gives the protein CASSPYAGESYEQYF.

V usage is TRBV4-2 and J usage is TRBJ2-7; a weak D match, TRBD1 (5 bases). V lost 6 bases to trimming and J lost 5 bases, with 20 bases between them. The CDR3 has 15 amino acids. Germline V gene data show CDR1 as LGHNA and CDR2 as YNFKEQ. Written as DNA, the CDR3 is TGTGCCAGCAGTTCCCCGGACACCATCAGGGACGAGCAGTACTTC. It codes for CASSSPDTIRDEQYF.

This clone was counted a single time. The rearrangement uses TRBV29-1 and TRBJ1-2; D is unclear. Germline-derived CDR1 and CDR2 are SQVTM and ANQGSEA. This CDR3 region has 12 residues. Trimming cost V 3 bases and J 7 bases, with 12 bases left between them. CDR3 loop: CSVDTGYLGYTF. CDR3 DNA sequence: TGCAGCGTTGACACGGGTTATCTTGGCTACACCTTC. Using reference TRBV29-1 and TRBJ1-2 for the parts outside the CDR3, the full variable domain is SAVISQKPSRDICQRGTSLTIQCQVDSQVTMMFWYRQQPGQSLTLIATANQGSEATYESGFVIDKFPISRPNLTFSTLTVSNMSPEDSSIYLCSVDTGYLGYTFGSGTRLTVV.

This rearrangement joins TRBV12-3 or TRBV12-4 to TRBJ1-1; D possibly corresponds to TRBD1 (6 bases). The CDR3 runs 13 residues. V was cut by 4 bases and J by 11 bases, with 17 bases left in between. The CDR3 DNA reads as TGTGCCAGCAGTTCTTTGAGGGGGGGGTTTGCTTTCTTT. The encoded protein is CASSSLRGGFAFF.